A single count supports the clone carrying this T cell receptor beta chain. The antigen is unknown. The sample comes from a study of a mutant IDH1 vaccine in newly diagnosed glioma. Looking at the study overall: Vaccinations were initiated 4-6 weeks following radiotherapy alone, or were given together with temozolomide cycles.

The time point denotes: week 35, safety follow-up. The vaccine gave 300 ug of a 20-mer mutant IDH1 peptide subcutaneously per dose. Some clones are missing from TCRdb's copy, which holds only in-frame ones; the method was immunoSEQ multiplex PCR. The table lists some 66,000 clones, about 85% of them singletons. CDR1 MNHEY and CDR2 SVGAGI come from the germline V gene. The CDR3 is 15 amino acids. The J segment lost 3 bases and the V segment lost 5 bases, leaving 6 bases of the junction unmatched. J is TRBJ2-5 and V is TRBV6-5; 10 positions match TRBD1. This specimen was PBMCs, taken from a glioma patient whose treatment included an IDH1 peptide vaccine. The source is a man under 40 with glioma. CDR3 DNA: TGTGCCAGCAGTCGACAGGGGGCTGGAGAAGAGACCCAGTACTTC. Translated: CASSRQGAGEETQYF.